The 22 T cell receptor beta chains reported below all come from one sample, sequenced in a study of cytomegalovirus exposure and HLA in healthy donors. Primers: 60 Vbeta forward and 13 Jbeta reverse. The repertoire was sequenced with immunoSEQ multiplex PCR; TCRdb's copy has only in-frame clones and lacks some. The sample lists approximately 170,000 clones, 65% to 75% occurring once. The sequencing sample was made of PBMCs. The receptors shown here come from a man between 25 and 39 years old in good health and CMV-seropositive.

This chain uses TRBV4-3 with TRBJ2-1; 9 bases match TRBD2. After removal of 0 bases from V and 4 bases from J, the junction contained 10 bases not matched to a gene. This CDR3 region has 18 residues. CDR1 and CDR2 from the germline V gene are LGHNA and YSLEER. Here the CDR3 DNA reads TGCGCCAGCAGCCAAGATCCCATGCGGGGGGGCGAATACAATGAGCAGTTCTTC. It codes for CASSQDPMRGGEYNEQFF.

The CDR3 DNA is TGTGCCAGCAGTTCCCCGGGACTGAGCTCTGGGGCCAACGTCCTGACTTTC. Encoded protein: CASSSPGLSSGANVLTF. The chain couples TRBV27 to TRBJ2-6; possibly TRBD2 for D (6 bases). Germline loops: CDR1 MNHEY, CDR2 SMNVEV (reference sequence). The germline V and J ends were trimmed by 4 bases and 0 bases, with 13 bases remaining between them. The CDR3 contains 17 residues. The variable domain in full, completed from reference TRBV27 and TRBJ2-6, reads EAQVTQNPRYLITVTGKKLTVTCSQNMNHEYMSWYRQDPGLGLRQIYYSMNVEVTDKGDVPEGYKVSRKEKRNFPLILESPSPNQTSLYFCASSSPGLSSGANVLTFGAGSRLTVL.

The gene calls are TRBV19 and TRBJ1-2; D is ambiguous. CDR3 length equals 12 residues. Per the germline V gene, CDR1 is LNHDA and CDR2 is SQIVND (reference sequence). Trimming removed 6 bases from V and 6 bases from J, with 11 bases in between. The CDR3 loop is CASRWSSDGYTF. The CDR3 nucleotides read TGTGCCAGTAGATGGAGTTCGGATGGCTACACCTTC.

The chain couples TRBV21-1 to TRBJ2-5; the table assigns TRBD1, which was not confirmed against the DNA. With the DNA end fitting TRBJ2-7 better, the J assignment may be wrong. TRBV21-1 is a pseudogene segment. The CDR3 totals 17 residues. DNA for the CDR3: TGTGCCAGCAGCAGAATGACAGGGGCCTCGCCGTCCTACGAGCAGTACTTC. It specifies CASSRMTGASPSYEQYF.

The chain combines TRBV9 with TRBJ2-1, with a weak D call TRBD2 (6 bases). The V end lost 3 bases, the J end lost 6 bases, and 16 bases lay between the germline ends. Germline CDR1 is SGDLS and CDR2 is YYNGEE. The CDR3 totals 15 residues. The CDR3 DNA reads as TGTGCCAGCAGCGAGCTTGTGACTAGTGGCAATGAGCAGTTCTTC. It is translated as CASSELVTSGNEQFF.

The rearrangement uses TRBV9 and TRBJ2-7, with TRBD2 identical over 16 bases. Germline CDR1 reads SGDLS; CDR2 reads YYNGEE. The CDR3 runs to 17 residues. V lost 4 bases to trimming and J lost 3 bases; unmatched junction nucleotides: 7. CDR3 nucleotide sequence: TGTGCCAGCAGCAAAGAGGGACTAGCGGGAGGGGGCTACGAGCAGTACTTC. Its translation: CASSKEGLAGGGYEQYF.

The rearrangement links TRBV6-1 to TRBJ1-5; 12 positions agree with TRBD1. CDR1 MNHNS and CDR2 SASEGT come from the germline V gene. The CDR3 is made up of 14 amino acids. Germline trimming cut 3 bases from V and 6 bases from J; bases unmatched to any gene: 0. This CDR3 reads CASSEGQGAQPQHF. The CDR3 DNA is TGTGCCAGCAGTGAGGGACAGGGGGCTCAGCCCCAGCATTTT.

This chain joins TRBV30 and TRBJ2-1; possible D gene TRBD2, 8 bases. The CDR3 is made up of 15 amino acids. V was clipped by 3 bases and J by 0 bases, with 12 bases between them. The germline CDR1 and CDR2 sequences are GTSNPN and SVGIG (reference sequence). CDR3 in amino acids: CAWRQGTSSYNEQFF. The DNA of the CDR3 is TGTGCCTGGAGACAGGGGACTAGCTCCTACAATGAGCAGTTCTTC.

The rearrangement uses TRBV9 and TRBJ2-5; D might be TRBD2 (6 bases). Trimming shortened V by 4 bases and J by 2 bases, and 12 bases separated the two germline ends. This CDR3 comprises 14 residues. CDR1 is SGDLS and CDR2 is YYNGEE in the germline V gene. The CDR3 DNA follows: TGTGCCAGCAGCCCGGAGGGTTATCAAGAGACCCAGTACTTC. Encoded protein: CASSPEGYQETQYF.

This clone showed up just once. The CDR3 DNA reads as TGTGCCAGCAGCGCCAGGGGACACGAGCAGTACTTC. Amino acid sequence: CASSARGHEQYF. The chain carries TRBV5-6 and TRBJ2-5; possible D gene TRBD1, 6 bases. The J call may be in error: the DNA end matches TRBJ2-7 better. The CDR3 consists of 12 residues. CDR1 SGHDT and CDR2 YYEEEE come from the germline V gene.

V usage is TRBV4-2 and J usage is TRBJ2-7; unclear D gene. CDR3 length equals 14 residues. Per germline, CDR1 LGHNA and CDR2 YNFKEQ. Trimming pared 0 bases from V and 2 bases from J, leaving 8 bases between. CDR3: CASSQDLGPYEQYF. DNA for the CDR3: TGTGCCAGCAGCCAAGATCTGGGCCCCTACGAGCAGTACTTC.

V and J are TRBV6-4 and TRBJ2-3, with a weak D call TRBD2 (6 bases). The V and J ends lost 3 bases and 6 bases respectively, with 13 bases between them. The CDR3 sequence is 14 residues long. CDR1 MRHNA and CDR2 SNTAGT come from the germline V gene. CDR3 nucleotide sequence: TGTGCCAGCAGTGAGCAAAGTGGAGGGGATACGCAGTATTTT. It encodes CASSEQSGGDTQYF.

The V gene is TRBV5-1, the J gene TRBJ2-7, with a tentative D call TRBD2 (6 bases). The CDR3 has 14 residues. From germline, CDR1 is SGHRS and CDR2 YFSETQ. V lost 0 bases, J lost 5 bases, and 12 bases lay in between. CDR3 loop: CASSLEGLRDEQYF. The CDR3 DNA sequence: TGCGCCAGCAGCTTGGAGGGACTGAGGGACGAGCAGTACTTC.

The V call is TRBV15, the J call TRBJ1-4, with 10 bases identical to TRBD1. Unmatched junction bases numbered 12, after V lost 5 bases and J lost 9 bases. The CDR3 totals 16 residues. The germline V gene encodes CDR1 LNHNV and CDR2 YYDKDF (reference sequence). DNA of the CDR3: TGTGCCACCAGCCGTTGGACGACGGGACAGGGGCAAAAACTGTTTTTT. It specifies CATSRWTTGQGQKLFF.

With respect to this clone: The junction departs from germline at one end; a sequencing error may be responsible. The CDR3 DNA reads as TGTGCCAGCAGTGACTCGAGTAGCAGTTTAATCTTC. Amino acids: CASSDSSSSLIF. The chain is built from TRBV6-4 and TRBJ2-1, with D hard to call. CDR1 and CDR2 (germline): MRHNA, SNTAGT. The CDR3 is 12 amino acids.

This clone was seen a few times. The J gene is TRBJ1-5, the V gene TRBV7-9; D is unresolved. Germline CDR1 and CDR2: SEHNR and FQNEAQ (reference sequence). V shed 3 bases and J shed 6 bases, with 9 bases lying between them. This CDR3 contains 13 residues. The CDR3 region has the DNA TGTGCCAGCAGCTTTAGACTCGGTCAGCCCCAGCATTTT. This codes for CASSFRLGQPQHF. Combining the CDR3 with reference TRBV7-9 and TRBJ1-5 gives the whole variable domain DTGVSQNPRHKITKRGQNVTFRCDPISEHNRLYWYRQTLGQGPEFLTYFQNEAQLEKSRLLSDRFSAERPKGSFSTLEIQRTEQGDSAMYLCASSFRLGQPQHFGDGTRLSIL.

This chain joins TRBV6-1 and TRBJ1-5; no reliable D call. The CDR3 has 17 residues. V was pared by 2 bases and J by 1 base, with 15 bases between. CDR1 is MNHNS, CDR2 SASEGT, per germline. This CDR3 reads CASSELWRIESNQPQHF. The CDR3 DNA follows: TGTGCCAGCAGTGAATTGTGGAGGATTGAGAGCAATCAGCCCCAGCATTTT.

The genes are TRBV11-2 and TRBJ1-1, with D unresolved. The CDR3 loop spans 14 amino acids. The V gene's germline CDR1 is SGHAT and CDR2 FQNNGV. V was pared by 5 bases and J by 1 base, with 11 bases between. The CDR3 bases are TGTGCCAGCAGCCGACCGGGGAGGAACACTGAAGCTTTCTTT. As protein: CASSRPGRNTEAFF.

The chain joins TRBV29-1 to TRBJ2-1; D call uncertain. The ends were cut back, 4 bases at V and 0 bases at J, with 4 bases in the middle. CDR3 length: 12 amino acids. Germline assignment: CDR1 SQVTM and CDR2 ANQGSEA. CDR3 nucleotides: TGCAGCGTTGTCGTCTCCTACAATGAGCAGTTCTTC. Protein: CSVVVSYNEQFF.

V and J are TRBV27 and TRBJ2-7, with 16 bases fitting TRBD2. The CDR3 sequence is 18 residues long. Germline V gene lookup returns CDR1 MNHEY and CDR2 SMNVEV (reference sequence). Unmatched junction bases numbered 10, after V lost 5 bases and J lost 3 bases. Here the CDR3 reads CASSPGLAGGPNLYEQYF. CDR3 nucleotides: TGTGCCAGCAGTCCGGGACTAGCGGGAGGGCCAAATCTCTACGAGCAGTACTTC.

This chain uses TRBV5-4 with TRBJ2-7; D gene unclear. V lost 1 base, J lost 5 bases, and 7 bases lay in between. This CDR3 has 12 amino acids. Germline-derived CDR1 and CDR2 are SGHNT and YYREEE (reference sequence). CDR3 protein: CASSLRVNEQYF. CDR3 DNA sequence: TGTGCCAGCAGCTTGCGGGTGAACGAGCAGTACTTC.

This clone was counted between two and nine times. V is TRBV6-5 and J is TRBJ2-6; D may be TRBD1 (5 bases). The CDR3 has 16 amino acids. The germline gives CDR1 MNHEY, CDR2 SVGAGI. Deletions cut 0 bases from V and 2 bases from J, with 8 bases between. The CDR3, as DNA: TGTGCCAGCAGTTACTCGGGGCTGGCTGGGGCCAACGTCCTGACTTTC. Translated: CASSYSGLAGANVLTF.